This entry features one T cell receptor beta chain sequence. What it recognizes is unknown. All the people who gave samples were healthy bone marrow donors. The data stem from a study of cytomegalovirus exposure and HLA in healthy donors. Study as a whole: Early released data comprised tens of millions of unique TCRs from HLA-typed donors.

The study's findings and limits: Cytomegalovirus status was reportedly diagnosed by the classifier with high sensitivity and specificity.

The PCR employed 60 Vbeta primers together with 13 Jbeta primers. Only in-frame clones appear in the TCRdb table, and some are missing; sequencing was by immunoSEQ multiplex PCR. This table holds about 230,000 clones, about 80% found once. The origin of this receptor is a woman aged 35 to 49 in good health and CMV-seronegative. Sequenced sample: PBMCs.

The CDR3 here is CATSSRTVANTEAFF. CDR3 DNA sequence: TGTGCCACCAGCAGCCGGACAGTGGCGAACACTGAAGCTTTCTTT. The gene calls are TRBV15 and TRBJ1-1; perhaps TRBD1 as D (6 bases). With 3 bases removed from V and 1 base from J, the gap between germline ends came to 12 bases. The CDR3 loop spans 15 amino acids. Looked up from germline, CDR1 is LNHNV and CDR2 is YYDKDF (reference sequence). The full variable domain, its missing parts supplied by reference TRBV15 and TRBJ1-1, is DAMVIQNPRYQVTQFGKPVTLSCSQTLNHNVMYWYQQKSSQAPKLLFHYYDKDFNNEADTPDNFQSRRPNTSFCFLDIRSPGLGDTAMYLCATSSRTVANTEAFFGQGTRLTVV.